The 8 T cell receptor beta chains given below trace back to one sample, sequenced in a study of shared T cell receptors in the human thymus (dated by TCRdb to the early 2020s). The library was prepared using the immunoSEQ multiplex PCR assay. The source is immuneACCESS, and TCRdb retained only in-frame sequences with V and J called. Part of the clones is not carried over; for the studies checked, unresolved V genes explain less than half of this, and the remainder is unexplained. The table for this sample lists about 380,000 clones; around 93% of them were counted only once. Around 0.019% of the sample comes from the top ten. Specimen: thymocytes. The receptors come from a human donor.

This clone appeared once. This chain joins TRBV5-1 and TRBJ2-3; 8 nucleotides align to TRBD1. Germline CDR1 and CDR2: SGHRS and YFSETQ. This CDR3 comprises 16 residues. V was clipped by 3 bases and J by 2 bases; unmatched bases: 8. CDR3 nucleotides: TGCGCCAGCAGCTCGCAAACGACAGGGGACACAGATACGCAGTATTTT. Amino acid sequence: CASSSQTTGDTDTQYF. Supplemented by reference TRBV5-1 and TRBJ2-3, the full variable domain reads KAGVTQTPRYLIKTRGQQVTLSCSPISGHRSVSWYQQTPGQGLQFLFEYFSETQRNKGNFPGRFSGRQFSNSRSEMNVSTLELGDSALYLCASSSQTTGDTDTQYFGPGTRLTVL.

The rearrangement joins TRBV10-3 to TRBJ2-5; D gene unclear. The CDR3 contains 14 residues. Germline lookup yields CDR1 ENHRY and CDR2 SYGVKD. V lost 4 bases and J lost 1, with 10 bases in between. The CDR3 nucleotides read TGTGCCATCAGTGCCTACCAGTCCCAAGAGACCCAGTACTTC. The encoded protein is CAISAYQSQETQYF.

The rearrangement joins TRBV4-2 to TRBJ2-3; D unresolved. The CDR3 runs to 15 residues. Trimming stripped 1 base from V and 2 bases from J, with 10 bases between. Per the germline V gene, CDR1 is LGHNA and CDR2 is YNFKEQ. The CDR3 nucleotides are TGTGCCAGCAGCCAAGCCGATAAACACACAGATACGCAGTATTTT. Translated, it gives CASSQADKHTDTQYF.

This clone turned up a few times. CDR3 sequence: CASSLVRRSHTEAFF. The CDR3 DNA sequence: TGTGCCAGCAGCTTAGTACGGAGAAGTCACACTGAAGCTTTCTTT. The chain couples TRBV7-6 to TRBJ1-1; D unresolved. In germline, CDR1 is SGHVS, CDR2 FNYEAQ. This CDR3 has 15 residues. Trimming removed 1 base from V and 3 bases from J, with 12 bases in between.

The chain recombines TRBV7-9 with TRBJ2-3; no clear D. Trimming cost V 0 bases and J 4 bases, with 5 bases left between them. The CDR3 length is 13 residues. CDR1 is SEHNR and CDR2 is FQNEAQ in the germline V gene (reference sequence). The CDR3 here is CASSLASADTQYF. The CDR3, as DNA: TGTGCCAGCAGCTTAGCCAGCGCAGATACGCAGTATTTT.

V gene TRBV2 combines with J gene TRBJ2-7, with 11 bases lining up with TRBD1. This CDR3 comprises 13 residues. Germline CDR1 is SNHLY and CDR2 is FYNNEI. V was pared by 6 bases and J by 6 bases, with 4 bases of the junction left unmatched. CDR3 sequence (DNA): TGTGCCAGCAGGTTGGACAGGGGGCGCGAGCAGTACTTC. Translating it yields CASRLDRGREQYF.

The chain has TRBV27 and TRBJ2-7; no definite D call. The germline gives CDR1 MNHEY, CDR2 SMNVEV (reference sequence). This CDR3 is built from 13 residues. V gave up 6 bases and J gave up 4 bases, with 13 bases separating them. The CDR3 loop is CASRLSGAYEQYF. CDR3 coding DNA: TGTGCCAGCAGATTGAGTGGAGCATACGAGCAGTACTTC.

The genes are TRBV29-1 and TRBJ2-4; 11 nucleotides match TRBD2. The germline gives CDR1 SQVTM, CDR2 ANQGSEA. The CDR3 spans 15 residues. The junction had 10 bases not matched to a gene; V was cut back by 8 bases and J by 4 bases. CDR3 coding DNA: TGCAGCTTCTTAGCGGGAGGGCCGGGGAAAAACATTCAGTACTTC. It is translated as CSFLAGGPGKNIQYF. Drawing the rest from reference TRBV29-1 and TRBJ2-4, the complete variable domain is SAVISQKPSRDICQRGTSLTIQCQVDSQVTMMFWYRQQPGQSLTLIATANQGSEATYESGFVIDKFPISRPNLTFSTLTVSNMSPEDSSIYLCSFLAGGPGKNIQYFGAGTRLSVL.